This paragraph covers one T cell receptor (beta chain) sequence. No antigen is known for it. With no exceptions, donors were healthy Caucasians. TCRdb re-derived calls from the 5' RACE reads in MiXCR, one entry per CDR3 protein. The repertoire holds some 590,000 distinct CDR3 sequences, with over 8.5% as singletons. This record belongs to a study of identical twins. Study results and limitations: Out-of-frame beta chain sequences displayed weaker excess sharing between twins.

These same data were also listed under a study on yellow fever vaccine responses in identical twins.

This clonotype was sampled from a young woman in good health. The sample was PBMCs.

In DNA, the CDR3 is TGTGCCACCCATGGGGGGCAAGAGACCCAGTACTTC. This gives the protein CATHGGQETQYF. The chain recombines TRBV10-3 with TRBJ2-5; D perhaps matches TRBD2 (6 bases). V lost 10 bases and J lost 2, with 11 bases in between. CDR1 is ENHRY, CDR2 SYGVKD, per germline. This CDR3 spans 12 amino acids.